The 7 T cell receptor beta chains listed next were all sequenced from one sample in a study of CD8+CD57+ T cells in acquired aplastic anemia. CDR3 and TCR beta VDJ profiling relied on a genomic DNA template. TCRdb ran MiXCR on the reads and lists one entry per CDR3 protein. The data hold roughly 190,000 distinct CDR3 sequences, with 50% to 55% observed a single time. Sequenced input: sorted CD4+, CD8+, or CD8+CD57+ T cells (not recorded which) from PBMCs. These TCRs come from a human donor in good health, serving as a control.

About this clonotype: At one boundary the junction diverges from the germline segment, which might be a read error. The chain links TRBV2 to TRBJ2-7, with D perhaps TRBD1 or TRBD2 (6 bases each). Germline-derived CDR1 and CDR2 are SNHLY and FYNNEI. The CDR3 has 16 residues. For the CDR3, the DNA is TGTGCCAGCAGTGGGGTGAGGGGGGCTGCCCGCCATGAGCAGTACTTT. Protein: CASSGVRGAARHEQYF.

J is TRBJ2-3 and V is TRBV5-1, with 11 bases that match TRBD2. Germline trimming cut 4 bases from V and 5 bases from J; bases unmatched to any gene: 9. Germline V gene lookup returns CDR1 SGHRS and CDR2 YFSETQ. The CDR3 consists of 16 residues. The CDR3 DNA is TGCGCCAGCAGCCTTGGGACTAGCGGTGGGGGAGATACGCAGTATTTT. Encoded protein: CASSLGTSGGGDTQYF.

The chain couples TRBV7-2 to TRBJ1-6; 9 bases match TRBD1. The CDR3 contains 15 residues. V was clipped by 4 bases and J by 11 bases; unmatched bases: 9. Germline CDR1 is SGHTA and CDR2 is FQGNSA. In nucleotides, the CDR3 is TGTGCCAGCAGCTATGCCGGGACAGGGAGTCCACCCCTCCACTTT. This sequence encodes CASSYAGTGSPPLHF.

This sequence joins TRBV20-1 and TRBJ2-5, with D perhaps matching TRBD2 (5 bases). The CDR3 loop spans 14 amino acids. V was clipped by 1 base and J by 2 bases, with 11 bases between them. Germline CDR1 is DFQATT and CDR2 is SNEGSKA (reference sequence). Written as DNA, the CDR3 is TGCAGTGCTAGAGGATTAGCGTATCAAGAGACCCAGTACTTC. Its translation is CSARGLAYQETQYF.

This clonotype was recorded only once. This chain joins TRBV2 and TRBJ2-1, with 7 bases identical to TRBD1. J was trimmed by 0 bases and V by 4 bases; bases with no gene match: 0. CDR1 is SNHLY, CDR2 FYNNEI, per germline. CDR3 length equals 14 residues. CDR3 bases: TGTGCCAGCAGTGGGGACAGCTCCTACAATGAGCAGTTCTTC. It translates to CASSGDSSYNEQFF.

This clonotype was seen ten or more times. This chain links TRBV11-3 with TRBJ2-1, with 7 bases fitting TRBD2. The CDR3 spans 15 residues. Trimming at V came to 1 base and at J to 4 bases, leaving 4 bases not matched to a gene. The germline gives CDR1 SGHNT, CDR2 YENEEA. The DNA for the CDR3 is TGTGCCAGCAGCTTAGGCGGGGGAGTATACAATGAGCAGTTCTTC. Residues: CASSLGGGVYNEQFF.

This clonotype was recorded at least ten times. Since a much larger clone is just one base distant, this may be a read error. For the CDR3, the DNA is TGCAGTGCTAGGGGGGACAGGGACTACGAGCAGTACTTC. Translated, it gives CSARGDRDYEQYF. The J gene is TRBJ2-7, the V gene TRBV20-1; 9 bases are a match to TRBD1. CDR1 DFQATT and CDR2 SNEGSKA come from the germline V gene (reference sequence). CDR3 length: 13 residues. Trimming at V came to 3 bases and at J to 3 bases, leaving 3 bases not matched to a gene.